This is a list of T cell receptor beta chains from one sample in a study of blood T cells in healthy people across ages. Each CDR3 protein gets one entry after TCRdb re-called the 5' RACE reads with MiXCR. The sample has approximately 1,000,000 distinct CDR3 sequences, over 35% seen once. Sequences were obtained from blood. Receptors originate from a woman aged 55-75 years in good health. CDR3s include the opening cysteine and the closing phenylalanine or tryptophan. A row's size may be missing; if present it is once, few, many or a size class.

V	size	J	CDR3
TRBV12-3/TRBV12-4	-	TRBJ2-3	CASSSGEGETSADAQYF
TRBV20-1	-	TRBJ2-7	CSARDGLGRTYGQYF
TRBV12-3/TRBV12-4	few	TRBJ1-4	CASSLGTGEKLFF
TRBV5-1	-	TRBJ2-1	CASSFPTSGRDAYNEQFF
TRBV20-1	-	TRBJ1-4	CSARATATNEKLFF
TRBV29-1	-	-	CTTKSGQETQFF
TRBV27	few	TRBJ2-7	CASSLKGGDSYEQYF
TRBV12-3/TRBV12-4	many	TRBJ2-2	CASSFGSPNTGELFF
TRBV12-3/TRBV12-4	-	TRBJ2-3	CASSRELAVTDTQYF
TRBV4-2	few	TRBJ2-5	CASSSVAGETQYF
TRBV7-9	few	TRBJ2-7	CASSSPPQGNSYEQYF